This T cell receptor (beta chain) was captured in a study of patients and donors after allogeneic stem cell transplantation. In TCRdb, the RT-PCR reads were re-called with MiXCR into one record per CDR3 protein. The profile shows roughly 30,000 distinct CDR3 sequences, about 6.8% of them singletons. The germline V gene has CDR1 SGHAT and CDR2 FQNNGV. V shed 4 bases and J 3 bases; nucleotides not matched to a gene: 7. This CDR3 is built from 15 residues. This TCR came from a human donor who was either an allogeneic HSCT recipient or a stem cell or donor lymphocyte infusion donor (not recorded which). It is not recorded whose cells these are; they may come from a transplant donor. The sequenced material came from blood, either unsorted or a sorted T cell fraction (not recorded which). The rearrangement joins TRBV11-2 to TRBJ2-7; 9 positions match TRBD2. The CDR3 loop reads CASSWWAGGVYEQYF. The DNA of the CDR3 is TGTGCCAGCAGCTGGTGGGCGGGAGGGGTCTACGAGCAGTACTTC. Variable domain in full (rest from reference TRBV11-2 and TRBJ2-7): EAGVAQSPRYKIIEKRQSVAFWCNPISGHATLYWYQQILGQGPKLLIQFQNNGVVDDSQLPKDRFSAERLKGVDSTLKIQPAKLEDSAVYLCASSWWAGGVYEQYFGPGTRLTVT.